The clone carrying this T cell receptor beta chain was seen at least ten times. Its antigen remains unidentified. The data belong to a study of T cells after yellow fever vaccination. Study-wide results and caveats: Post-booster repertoires again held most primary-vaccination clones (just under 97% CD4, roughly 89% CD8).

The CDR3 contains 13 residues. CDR1 is SGHVS and CDR2 is FQNEAQ in the germline V gene. Trimming removed 3 bases from V and 6 bases from J, with 12 bases in between. One entry per CDR3 protein, called by TCRdb with MiXCR from the 5' RACE reads. The table has around 72,000 distinct CDR3 sequences, about 7.3% seen once. This chain links TRBV7-8 with TRBJ2-7; D is uncertain. The sequences come from CD8+ T cells sorted from PBMCs, collected around 10 days after the first yellow fever vaccination. The TCR was taken from a man aged 18 to 29 who received the YFV17D yellow fever vaccine. The DNA of the CDR3 is TGTGCCAGCAGCTTCTCCCCGGCGGCCGAGCAGTACTTC. Protein: CASSFSPAAEQYF.